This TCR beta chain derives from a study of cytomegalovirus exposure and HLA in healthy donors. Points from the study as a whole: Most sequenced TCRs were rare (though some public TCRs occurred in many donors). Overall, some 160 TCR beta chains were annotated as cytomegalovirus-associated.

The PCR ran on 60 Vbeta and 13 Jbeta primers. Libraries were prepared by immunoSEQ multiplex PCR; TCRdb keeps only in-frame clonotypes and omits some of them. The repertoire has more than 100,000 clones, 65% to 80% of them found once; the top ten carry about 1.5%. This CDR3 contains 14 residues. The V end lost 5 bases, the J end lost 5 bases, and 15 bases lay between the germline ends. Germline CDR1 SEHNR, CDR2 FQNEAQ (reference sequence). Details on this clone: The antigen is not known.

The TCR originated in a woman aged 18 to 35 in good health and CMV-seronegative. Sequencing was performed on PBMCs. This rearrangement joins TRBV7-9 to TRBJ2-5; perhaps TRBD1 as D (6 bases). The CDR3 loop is CASSHDLGAETQYF. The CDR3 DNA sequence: TGTGCCAGCAGCCACGACCTGGGGGCGGAGACCCAGTACTTC.